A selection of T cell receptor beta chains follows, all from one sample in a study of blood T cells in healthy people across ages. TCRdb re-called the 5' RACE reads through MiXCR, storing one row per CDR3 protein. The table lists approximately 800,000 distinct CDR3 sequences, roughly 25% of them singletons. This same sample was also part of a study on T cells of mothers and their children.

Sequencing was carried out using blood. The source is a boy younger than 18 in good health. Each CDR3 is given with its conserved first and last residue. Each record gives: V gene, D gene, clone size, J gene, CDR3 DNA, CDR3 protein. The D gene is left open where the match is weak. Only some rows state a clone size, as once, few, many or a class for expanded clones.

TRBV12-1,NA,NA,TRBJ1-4,TGTGCCAGCAGCTTAGCGGAGGGGGAGACTAATGAAAAACTGTTTTTT,CASSLAEGETNEKLFF
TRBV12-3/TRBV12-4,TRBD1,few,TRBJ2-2,TGTGCCAGCAGTCCCCGACAGGGGGCACGGACCGGGGAGCTGTTTTTT,CASSPRQGARTGELFF
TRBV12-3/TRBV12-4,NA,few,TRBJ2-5,TGTGCCAGCAGCTCCAGTGCGGCCTGGAGGTACTTC,CASSSSAAWRYF
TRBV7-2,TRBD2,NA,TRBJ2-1,TGTGCCAGCAGTGCCCGCGGGGGTCAGTTCTTC,CASSARGGQFF
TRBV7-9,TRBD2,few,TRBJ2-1,TGTGCCAGCAGCTTTAGCGGGGGATACTACAATGAGCAGTTCTTC,CASSFSGGYYNEQFF
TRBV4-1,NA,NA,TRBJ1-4,TGCGCCAGCAGCCACATGGGGGGGTATGCTGAAAAACTGTTTTTT,CASSHMGGYAEKLFF
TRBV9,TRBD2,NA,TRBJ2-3,TGTGCCAGCAGCGTTAGCGGGGGATTTAGCACAGATACGCAGTATTTT,CASSVSGGFSTDTQYF
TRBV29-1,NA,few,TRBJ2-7,TGCAGCGTTGGGGACTTGATCTACGAGCAGTACTTC,CSVGDLIYEQYF
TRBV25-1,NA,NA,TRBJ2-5,TGTGCCAGCAGTGCCCTCCATCAAGAGACCCAGTACTTC,CASSALHQETQYF
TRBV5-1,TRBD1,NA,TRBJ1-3,TGCGCCAGCAGCTCAGGGGGCGGTGGAAACACCATATATTTT,CASSSGGGGNTIYF
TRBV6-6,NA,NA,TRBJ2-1,TGTGCCAGCACGAATTCCTACAATGAGCAGTTCTTC,CASTNSYNEQFF
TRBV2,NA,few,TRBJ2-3,TGTGCCAGCAGTGACGAAGTGGATACGCAGTATTTT,CASSDEVDTQYF
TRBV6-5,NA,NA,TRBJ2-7,TGTGCCAGCAGTTACTCGATTGGTAGATACGAGCAGTACTTC,CASSYSIGRYEQYF
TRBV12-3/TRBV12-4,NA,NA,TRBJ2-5,TGTGCCAGCAGTTTTAACTGGGGGGAGACCCAGTACTTC,CASSFNWGETQYF
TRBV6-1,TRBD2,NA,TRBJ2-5,TGTGCCAGCAGTGAACACGGGACTAGCGGGGGAGGAGAGACCCAGTACTTC,CASSEHGTSGGGETQYF
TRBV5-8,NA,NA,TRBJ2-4,TGTGCCAGCAGCTTAGATGGTTTTGGCATTCAGTACTTC,CASSLDGFGIQYF
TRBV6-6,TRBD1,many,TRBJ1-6,TGTGCCAGCAGTGGACAGGCTACACCCCTCCACTTT,CASSGQATPLHF
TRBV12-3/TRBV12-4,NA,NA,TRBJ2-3,TGTGCCAGCTTCTTAAGCGGGCCAGATACGCAGTATTTT,CASFLSGPDTQYF
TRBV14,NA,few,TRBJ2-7,TGTGCCAGCAGCCAAATTGGAGTATACGAGCAGTACTTC,CASSQIGVYEQYF
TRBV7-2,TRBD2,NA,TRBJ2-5,TGTGCCAGCAGACCCACTAGCGTCCAAGAGACCCAGTACTTC,CASRPTSVQETQYF
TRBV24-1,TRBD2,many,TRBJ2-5,TGTGCCACCAGTCCCCCCGGGACTAGCGGAGAGACCCAGTACTTC,CATSPPGTSGETQYF
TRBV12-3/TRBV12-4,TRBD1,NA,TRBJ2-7,TGTGCCAGCAGTTTAGTGGGGACAGACTACGAGCAGTACTTC,CASSLVGTDYEQYF
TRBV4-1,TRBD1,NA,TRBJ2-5,TGCGCCAGCAGCCAAGATCTTTGGCAGGGGGCAGAGACCCAGTACTTC,CASSQDLWQGAETQYF
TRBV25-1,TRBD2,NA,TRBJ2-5,TGTGCCAGCAGTGAATCGGGACTAGCGGGAGGAGAGACCCAGTACTTC,CASSESGLAGGETQYF
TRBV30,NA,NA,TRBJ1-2,TGTGCCTGGAGTACAGGGCCGGGAGGCTACACCTTC,CAWSTGPGGYTF
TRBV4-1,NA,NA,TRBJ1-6,TGCGCCAGCAGCCAAGTTTCTCTGGGCAAGTCACCCCTCCACTTT,CASSQVSLGKSPLHF
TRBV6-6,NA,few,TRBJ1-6,TGTGCCAGCAGTTACTCTTTTTTTCCCAGGAATTCACCCCTCCACTTT,CASSYSFFPRNSPLHF
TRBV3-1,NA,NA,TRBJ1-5,TGTGCCAGCAGCCGAGGACGAAATCAGCCCCAGCATTTT,CASSRGRNQPQHF
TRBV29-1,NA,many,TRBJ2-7,TGCAGCGCAAGCAGGGGCTCCTACGAGCAGTACTTC,CSASRGSYEQYF
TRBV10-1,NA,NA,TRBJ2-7,TGCGCCAGCAGTGAGTCGTTGGCTAATACCTACGAGCAGTACTTC,CASSESLANTYEQYF
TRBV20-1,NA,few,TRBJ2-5,TGCAGTGCTTGCCCCCCGTCGGGGTGGACTCAAGAGACCCAGTACTTC,CSACPPSGWTQETQYF
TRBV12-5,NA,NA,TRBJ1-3,TGTGCTAGTGGTTTGTCAAGGCGGCGGGGAGCTGGAAACACCATATATTTT,CASGLSRRRGAGNTIYF
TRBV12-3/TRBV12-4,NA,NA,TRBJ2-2,TGTGCCAGCAGTTTTCTTAGGGGGGACAACACCGGGGAGCTGTTTTTT,CASSFLRGDNTGELFF
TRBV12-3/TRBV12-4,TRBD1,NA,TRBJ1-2,TGTGCCAGCAGTTTAAGGGGGCGCGGTGAAGGCTACACCTTC,CASSLRGRGEGYTF
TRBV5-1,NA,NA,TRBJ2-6,TGCGCCAGCAGCTGGACCCCGGGACACAGCTCTGGGGCCAACGTCCTGACTTTC,CASSWTPGHSSGANVLTF
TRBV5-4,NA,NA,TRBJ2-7,TGTGCCAGCAGCTTGGGAGGTAGCATCAACGAGCAGTACTTC,CASSLGGSINEQYF
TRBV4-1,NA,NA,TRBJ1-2,TGCGCCAGCAGCCAACCCCGATTTAACTATGGCTACACCTTC,CASSQPRFNYGYTF
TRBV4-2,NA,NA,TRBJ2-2,TGTGCCAGCAGCCAAGTTCTACACTCCCAGACCGGGGAGCTGTTTTTT,CASSQVLHSQTGELFF
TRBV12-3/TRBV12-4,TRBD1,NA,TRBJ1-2,TGTGCCAGCAGTTTGAAGGGGGCGGGTGGCTACACCTTC,CASSLKGAGGYTF